The clone carrying this T cell receptor beta chain was detected ten times or more. Amplification targeted TCR beta CDR3 regions from RNA transcripts. The TCR CDR3 first-round RT-PCR relied on the HTBI primer set. TCRdb reprocessed the multiplex PCR reads with MiXCR, giving one entry per CDR3 protein. Among around 35,000 distinct CDR3 sequences, 52% were seen once, and the ten largest hold 25%. From germline, CDR1 is SGHDT and CDR2 YYEEEE. The CDR3 totals 16 residues. V shed 4 bases and J 5 bases; nucleotides not matched to a gene: 12. The sample is drawn from a study of T cells in Graves' hyperthyroidism and ophthalmopathy.

The sample consisted of blood. This rearrangement joins TRBV5-6 to TRBJ2-5; 9 nucleotides align to TRBD2. The sequence was obtained from a woman aged 40 to 55 with Graves' ophthalmopathy. CDR3 nucleotide sequence: TGTGCCAGCAGCCAGAGGGGTAGCGGGAGCTGGGAGACCCAGTACTTC. It yields the protein CASSQRGSGSWETQYF. Complete variable domain (other parts from reference TRBV5-6 and TRBJ2-5): DAGVTQSPTHLIKTRGQQVTLRCSPKSGHDTVSWYQQALGQGPQFIFQYYEEEERQRGNFPDRFSGHQFPNYSSELNVNALLLGDSALYLCASSQRGSGSWETQYFGPGTRLLVL.